This T cell receptor (beta chain) stems from a study of blood T cell repertoires in COVID-19. Turning to the study itself: From the United States, Italy and Spain came samples of acute and convalescent COVID-19. Sources were T cells, B-cell-depleted T cells, or PBMCs; the material itself was cDNA or gDNA.

Original processing notes: It was from reference gene primer amplification that nucleated cell counts were estimated. Clones were sequenced by immunoSEQ multiplex PCR, and TCRdb holds only the in-frame ones, with some missing. That table gives V, J and clone size, and the DNA gave D and trimming. The table lists more than 130,000 clones, almost 90% of them singletons. V dropped 4 bases and J dropped 2 bases, with 15 bases sitting between them. The CDR3 is made up of 15 amino acids. Per the germline V gene, CDR1 is SGHAT and CDR2 is FQDESV (reference sequence). This clonotype originated in a man in his fifties or sixties with active or convalescent COVID-19. Sequenced: peripheral blood. This chain connects TRBV11-1 to TRBJ2-7; TRBD2 is a possible D gene (6 bases). CDR3 sequence: CASSSHRDSTYEQYF. The CDR3 DNA is TGTGCCAGCAGCTCCCACCGGGACTCTACCTACGAGCAGTACTTC.